Below are 21 T cell receptor beta chains sequenced from a single sample in a study of CD8 T cells in ankylosing spondylitis. Using its own MiXCR run on the 5' RACE reads, TCRdb lists one record per CDR3 protein. This table has under 300,000 distinct CDR3 sequences, around 10% appearing once. The sample comprised blood, either unsorted or a sorted T cell fraction (not recorded which). The source of these receptors is a male donor with ankylosing spondylitis or in good health (not recorded which).

The chain has TRBV13 and TRBJ2-3, with 9 bases aligning to TRBD2. The germline V gene encodes CDR1 PRHDT and CDR2 FYEKMQ (reference sequence). This CDR3 contains 18 residues. Germline trimming cut 5 bases from V and 2 bases from J; bases unmatched to any gene: 14. Here the CDR3 DNA reads TGTGCCAGCAGCCCCGGACTAGCGAGGACCGTCTTCACAGATACGCAGTATTTT. Amino acids: CASSPGLARTVFTDTQYF.

The chain combines TRBV6-5 with TRBJ2-7; D unclear. The V and J ends lost 2 bases and 1 base respectively, with 9 bases between them. Germline CDR1 reads MNHEY; CDR2 reads SVGAGI. The CDR3 covers 14 residues. The CDR3 sequence: CASSYLSQSYEQYF. CDR3 bases: TGTGCCAGCAGTTACCTTTCCCAGTCCTACGAGCAGTACTTC.

In this sample, this clonotype turned up many times. The genes are TRBV10-3 and TRBJ1-6; a weak D match, TRBD1 (6 bases). Trimming took 0 bases from V and 8 from J, leaving 11 bases between them. Germline loops: CDR1 ENHRY, CDR2 SYGVKD. The CDR3 spans 15 residues. The CDR3 sequence: CAISESPEGDSPLHF. CDR3 DNA: TGTGCCATCAGTGAGTCTCCGGAGGGGGATTCACCCCTCCACTTT.

As concerns this clonotype: A much larger clone is a single base away; this may be a read error. The chain employs TRBV29-1 and TRBJ2-3; D is uncertain. Germline V lookup: CDR1 SQVTM, CDR2 ANQGSEA. V lost 3 bases and J 4 bases, leaving 8 bases between the germline ends. The CDR3 extends over 12 amino acids. The CDR3 nucleotides read TGCAGCGTTGAGATCATCTCAGATACGCAGTATTTT. Residues: CSVEIISDTQYF.

This clonotype was detected only a few times. The CDR3: CASSGRGNYNEQFF. The CDR3 region has the DNA TGTGCCAGCAGTGGTAGAGGGAACTACAATGAGCAGTTCTTC. The chain has TRBV2 and TRBJ2-1; D might be TRBD2 (5 bases). Trimming shortened V by 4 bases and J by 3 bases, and 10 bases separated the two germline ends. The germline gives CDR1 SNHLY, CDR2 FYNNEI. The CDR3 extends over 14 amino acids.

Notes on this clonotype: At one end the junction does not follow the germline gene, possibly because of a read error. The J gene is TRBJ2-1, the V gene TRBV12-3 or TRBV12-4; 8 nucleotides align to TRBD2. The CDR3 totals 18 residues. DNA of the CDR3: TGTGCCCGCAGTTTAGCAGGGAGTCGCGGGAGGCGATACAATGAGCAGTTCTTC. Protein product: CARSLAGSRGRRYNEQFF.

In regard to this clonotype: The junction and the germline gene differ at one end; a read error may be behind it. This chain links TRBV6-1 with TRBJ2-7; D perhaps matches TRBD2 (5 bases). The CDR3 sequence is 14 residues long. Germline V lookup: CDR1 MNHNS, CDR2 SASEGT. CDR3 sequence reads: CASSAIGSSYELYF. In DNA, the CDR3 is TGTGCCAGCAGTGCTATAGGGAGCTCCTACGAGCTGTACTTC.

This clonotype was picked up many times. The rearrangement uses TRBV5-1 and TRBJ2-2; TRBD1 matches 10 bases. Germline CDR1 reads SGHRS; CDR2 reads YFSETQ. CDR3 size: 18 residues. The J segment lost 3 bases and the V segment lost 1 base, leaving 9 bases of the junction unmatched. The CDR3 DNA follows: TGCGCCAGCAGCTTGATTCCGCCGGGACAGGGGTACACCGGGGAGCTGTTTTTT. It translates to CASSLIPPGQGYTGELFF.

This clonotype was counted many times. V gene TRBV9 combines with J gene TRBJ2-3; no definite D call. The CDR3 is 15 amino acids. The V gene's germline CDR1 is SGDLS and CDR2 YYNGEE. V was cut by 0 bases and J by 2 bases, with 10 bases left in between. CDR3 in amino acids: CASSVGSIDTDTQYF. In DNA, the CDR3 is TGTGCCAGCAGCGTAGGGTCCATAGACACAGATACGCAGTATTTT.

This clonotype was seen at least ten times. J is TRBJ2-1 and V is TRBV20-1; 8 bases line up with TRBD2. The V gene end was trimmed by 3 bases and the J gene end by 4 bases; junction bases not matched to a gene: 5. The germline V gene has CDR1 DFQATT and CDR2 SNEGSKA (reference sequence). The CDR3 has 14 amino acids. The CDR3 loop is CSASRSGIYNEQFF. For the CDR3, the DNA is TGCAGTGCTAGTCGTAGCGGGATATACAATGAGCAGTTCTTC.

This clonotype has at least ten counts. This rearrangement joins TRBV5-1 to TRBJ2-5; TRBD2 might be the D (5 bases). CDR1 and CDR2 from the germline V gene are SGHRS and YFSETQ. With 1 base removed from V and 2 bases from J, the gap between germline ends came to 12 bases. This CDR3 is 15 amino acids long. Written as DNA, the CDR3 is TGCGCCAGCAGCTTGACTAGGTTGGGTCAAGAGACCCAGTACTTC. This sequence encodes CASSLTRLGQETQYF.

The V gene is TRBV28, the J gene TRBJ2-2; D not resolved. In germline, CDR1 is MDHEN, CDR2 SYDVKM. Trimming took off 2 bases at V and 5 bases at J, with 12 bases between the two ends. This CDR3 spans 15 amino acids. The CDR3 DNA reads TGTGCCAGCAGTTTAACCCGAGAGAGGACCGGGGAGCTGTTTTTT. Amino acid sequence: CASSLTRERTGELFF.

This clonotype was found many times. The CDR3 region is CASSKSGGGNEQFF. The CDR3 region has the DNA TGTGCCAGCAGTAAATCTGGCGGGGGAAATGAGCAGTTCTTC. The J gene is TRBJ2-1, the V gene TRBV12-3 or TRBV12-4; 7 positions agree with TRBD2. J lost 7 bases, V lost 5 bases, and 8 bases had no gene match. The CDR3 has 14 residues.

This clonotype has at least ten counts. The rearrangement joins TRBV7-2 to TRBJ2-1, with 10 bases identical to TRBD1. The CDR3 has 15 residues. V lost 1 base to trimming and J lost 6 bases; unmatched junction nucleotides: 3. Germline V gene data show CDR1 as SGHTA and CDR2 as FQGNSA. The CDR3 nucleotides read TGTGCCAGCAGCTTAGTGACAGGGGGCATCAATGAGCAGTTCTTC. Protein sequence: CASSLVTGGINEQFF.

J is TRBJ2-6 and V is TRBV12-3 or TRBV12-4, with unresolved D. Trimming left V 3 bases short and J 1 base short, with 16 bases between. The CDR3 contains 18 residues. The CDR3 region is CASSLNYRQISGANVLTF. CDR3 nucleotides: TGTGCCAGCAGTTTGAACTACAGACAAATTTCTGGGGCCAACGTCCTGACTTTC.

In this sample, this clonotype turned up many times. This rearrangement joins TRBV20-1 to TRBJ2-3; 11 nucleotides align to TRBD2. The CDR3 has 17 residues. Germline values: CDR1 DFQATT, CDR2 SNEGSKA (reference sequence). After removal of 6 bases from V and 0 bases from J, the junction contained 11 bases not matched to a gene. CDR3 in amino acids: CSAATSGSGTSTDTQYF. The CDR3 nucleotides read TGCAGTGCGGCAACTAGCGGGAGTGGAACTAGCACAGATACGCAGTATTTT.

Ten or more counts support this clonotype. The chain is built from TRBV4-2 and TRBJ2-7; 7 bases fit TRBD1. Germline V CDR1 and CDR2: LGHNA, YNFKEQ. CDR3 size: 14 residues. V gave up 1 base and J gave up 3 bases; unmatched junction bases: 3. For the CDR3, the DNA is TGTGCCAGCAGCCAAGGGGACAGCCACTACGAGCAGTACTTC. As protein: CASSQGDSHYEQYF.

This clonotype was counted at least ten times. The chain carries TRBV20-1 and TRBJ2-1; the D gene could be TRBD1 or TRBD2 (5 bases each). CDR3 size: 11 residues. Germline CDR1 reads DFQATT; CDR2 reads SNEGSKA (reference sequence). Trimming shortened V by 3 bases and J by 13 bases, and 13 bases separated the two germline ends. CDR3 coding DNA: TGCAGTGCTAGGGGGGTGGGTCCACAGTTCTTC. It codes for CSARGVGPQFF.

This clonotype was observed at least ten times. V usage is TRBV29-1 and J usage is TRBJ2-7, with 8 nucleotides matching TRBD2. Looked up from germline, CDR1 is SQVTM and CDR2 is ANQGSEA. The CDR3 covers 13 residues. V was pared by 4 bases and J by 4 bases, with 6 bases of the junction left unmatched. The CDR3 spells CSVGSSGPYEQYF. DNA for the CDR3: TGCAGCGTTGGGTCTAGCGGGCCTTACGAGCAGTACTTC.

This clonotype was seen only a few times. The chain links TRBV3-1 to TRBJ1-1; D not resolved. This CDR3 is 13 amino acids long. Trimming took off 4 bases at V and 8 bases at J, with 14 bases between the two ends. CDR1 LGHDT and CDR2 YNNKEL come from the germline V gene (reference sequence). CDR3 coding DNA: TGTGCCAGCAGCCCCAGCTTGGGCGCCGAAGCTTTCTTT. Translation: CASSPSLGAEAFF.

The chain has TRBV7-2 and TRBJ2-3, with a tentative D call TRBD1 (5 bases). CDR3 size: 15 residues. V lost 2 bases and J 0 bases, leaving 9 bases between the germline ends. CDR1 SGHTA and CDR2 FQGNSA come from the germline V gene. CDR3 in DNA: TGTGCCAGCAGCTTATGGGGCGGCAGCACAGATACGCAGTATTTT. It encodes CASSLWGGSTDTQYF.